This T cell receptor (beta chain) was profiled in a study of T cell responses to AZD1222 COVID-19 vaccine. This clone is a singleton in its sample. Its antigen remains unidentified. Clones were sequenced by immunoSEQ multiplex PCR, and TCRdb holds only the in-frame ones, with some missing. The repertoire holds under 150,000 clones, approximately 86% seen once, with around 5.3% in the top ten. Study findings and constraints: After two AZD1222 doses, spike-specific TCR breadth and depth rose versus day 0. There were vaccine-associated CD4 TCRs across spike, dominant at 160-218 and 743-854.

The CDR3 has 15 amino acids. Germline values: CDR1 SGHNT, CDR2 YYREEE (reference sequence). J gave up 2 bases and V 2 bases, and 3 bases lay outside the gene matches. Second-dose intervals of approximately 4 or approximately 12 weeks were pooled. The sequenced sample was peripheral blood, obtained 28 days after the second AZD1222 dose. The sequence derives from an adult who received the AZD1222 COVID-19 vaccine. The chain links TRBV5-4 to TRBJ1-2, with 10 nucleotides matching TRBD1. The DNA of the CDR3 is TGTGCCAGCAGCTTCTGGGACAGGGGAAACTATGGCTACACCTTC. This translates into CASSFWDRGNYGYTF.